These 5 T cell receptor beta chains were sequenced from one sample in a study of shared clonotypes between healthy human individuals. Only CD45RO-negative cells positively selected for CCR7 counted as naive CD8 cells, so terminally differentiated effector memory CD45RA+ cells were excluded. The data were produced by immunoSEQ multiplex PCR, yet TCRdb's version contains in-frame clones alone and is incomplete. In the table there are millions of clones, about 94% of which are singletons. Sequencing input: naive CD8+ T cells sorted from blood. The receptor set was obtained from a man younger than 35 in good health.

The CDR3 DNA follows: TGTGCCAGCAGTTTCACAGGGCTAGCCCAAGAGACCCAGTACTTC. As protein: CASSFTGLAQETQYF. V gene TRBV27 combines with J gene TRBJ2-5; maybe TRBD1 (6 bases). The V gene's germline CDR1 is MNHEY and CDR2 SMNVEV (reference sequence). V was trimmed by 3 bases and J by 1 base, leaving 12 bases between them. The CDR3 extends over 15 amino acids.

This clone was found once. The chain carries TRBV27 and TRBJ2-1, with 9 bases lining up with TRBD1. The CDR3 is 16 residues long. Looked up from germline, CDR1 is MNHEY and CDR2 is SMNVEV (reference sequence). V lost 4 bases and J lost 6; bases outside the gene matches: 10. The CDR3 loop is CASSYLQGALGNEQFF. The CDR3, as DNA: TGTGCCAGCAGTTACCTACAGGGGGCTCTAGGCAATGAGCAGTTCTTC.

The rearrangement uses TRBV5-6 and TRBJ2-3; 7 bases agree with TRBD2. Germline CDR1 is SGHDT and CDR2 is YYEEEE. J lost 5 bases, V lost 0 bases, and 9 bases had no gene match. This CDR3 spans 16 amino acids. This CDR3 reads CASSLAWSGVEDTQYF. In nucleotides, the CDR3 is TGTGCCAGCAGCTTGGCCTGGAGCGGGGTGGAAGATACGCAGTATTTT.

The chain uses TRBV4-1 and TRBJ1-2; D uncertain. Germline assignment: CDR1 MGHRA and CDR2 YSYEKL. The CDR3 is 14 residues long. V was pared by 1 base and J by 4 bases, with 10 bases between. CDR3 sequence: CASSQGGSVYGYTF. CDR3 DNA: TGCGCCAGCAGCCAAGGCGGCTCCGTCTATGGCTACACCTTC.

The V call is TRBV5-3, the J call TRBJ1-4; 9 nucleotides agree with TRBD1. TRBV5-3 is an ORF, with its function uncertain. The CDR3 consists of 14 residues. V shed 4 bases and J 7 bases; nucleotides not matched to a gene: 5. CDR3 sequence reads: CARSPDRGGEKLFF. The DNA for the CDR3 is TGTGCCAGAAGCCCGGACAGGGGAGGTGAAAAACTGTTTTTT.